Each of the 5 T cell receptor beta chains below was sequenced from the same sample in a study of blood T cells in healthy people across ages. The authors ran a second PCR of about 7 to 11 cycles using a sample-barcoded 5' primer and a J-beta primer mix. A single record per CDR3 protein comes from TCRdb applying MiXCR to the 5' RACE reads. The repertoire holds hundreds of thousands of distinct CDR3 sequences, with roughly 29% as singletons. The sample taken for sequencing was blood. These receptors all come from a woman in her 70s in good health.

This clonotype was counted only a few times. Here the CDR3 DNA reads TGCGCCAGCAGCTTACCGGGACAGGGGAACACCGGGGAGCTGTTTTTT. Translation: CASSLPGQGNTGELFF. V and J are TRBV5-1 and TRBJ2-2; 9 bases are shared with TRBD1. CDR1 is SGHRS and CDR2 is YFSETQ in the germline V gene. With V trimmed by 2 bases and J by 1 base, 3 bases remained unmatched. The CDR3 contains 16 residues.

This clonotype was observed many times. The chain recombines TRBV7-9 with TRBJ2-7; 10 bases fit TRBD2. Germline CDR1 is SEHNR and CDR2 is FQNEAQ (reference sequence). With 4 bases clipped from V and 2 bases from J, the junction kept 5 bases outside the gene matches. The CDR3 totals 15 residues. The CDR3 DNA reads as TGTGCCAGCAGCTATTTAGCGGGAGGCACCTACGAGCAGTACTTC. The encoded protein is CASSYLAGGTYEQYF.

J is TRBJ2-2 and V is TRBV3-1; 10 bases are shared with TRBD2. CDR1 LGHDT and CDR2 YNNKEL come from the germline V gene (reference sequence). With 3 bases clipped from V and 0 bases from J, the junction kept 13 bases outside the gene matches. The length of the CDR3 is 20 residues. In DNA form, the CDR3 reads TGTGCCAGCAGCCAGGGGGGGTCTAGCGGGAGACAATCGAACACCGGGGAGCTGTTTTTT. Translation: CASSQGGSSGRQSNTGELFF. Combining the CDR3 with reference TRBV3-1 and TRBJ2-2 gives the whole variable domain DTAVSQTPKYLVTQMGNDKSIKCEQNLGHDTMYWYKQDSKKFLKIMFSYNNKELIINETVPNRFSPKSPDKAHLNLHINSLELGDSAVYFCASSQGGSSGRQSNTGELFFGEGSRLTVL.

Notes on this clonotype: The CDR3 does not end in the conserved phenylalanine or tryptophan, so this is likely a read error. The CDR3 region is CAARGTHSPLHI. DNA of the CDR3: TGTGCCGCACGAGGGACCCATTCACCCCTCCACATT. The J gene is TRBJ1-6, the V gene TRBV6-2 or TRBV6-3; tentatively, D is TRBD1 (5 bases). V dropped 11 bases and J dropped 8 bases, with 13 bases sitting between them. The CDR3 contains 12 residues. Germline V gene lookup returns CDR1 MNHEY and CDR2 SVGEGT.

This clonotype was seen a few times. The CDR3 loop reads CASRTTGGGGTEAFF. CDR3 in DNA: TGTGCCAGTAGAACCACAGGGGGCGGTGGCACTGAAGCTTTCTTT. The rearrangement joins TRBV19 to TRBJ1-1; 9 nucleotides agree with TRBD1. This CDR3 contains 15 residues. The V gene's germline CDR1 is LNHDA and CDR2 SQIVND (reference sequence). V lost 6 bases and J lost 4; bases outside the gene matches: 9.